The clone carrying this T cell receptor (beta chain) was picked up one time. Its antigen is as yet unknown. These data are taken from a study of chemoradiotherapy in HPV16-positive cancers. In the study overall: Candidate HPV-specific T-cell clones and common TCR motifs came from functional assays in two HPV16-positive patients.

Repertoires were sampled repeatedly during chemoradiotherapy. The V end was cut by 0 bases, the J end by 7 bases, with 16 bases between. This CDR3 is built from 16 residues. The V gene's germline CDR1 is MGHRA and CDR2 YSYEKL. Notes on the study in general: Candidate HPV-specific clones and E7-related TCR motifs grew in tumor during treatment. In HPV16-positive patients, HPV-responsive T-cell expansion tracked better recurrence-free survival.

Clones were read by immunoSEQ multiplex PCR, and TCRdb kept only the in-frame ones, dropping some. This sample carries some 980 clones, less than 95% of them seen once, and the ten largest clones take roughly 4.7%. Sequencing used tumor tissue, obtained from a patient who underwent chemoradiotherapy. The V and J genes are TRBV4-1 and TRBJ2-1, with TRBD1 as a possible D gene (5 bases). This TCR was recovered from a human donor with HPV-associated anogenital cancer. The CDR3 DNA sequence: TGCGCCAGCAGCCAAGATAAAGTCCAGGGAATAAATGAGCAGTTCTTC. It encodes CASSQDKVQGINEQFF.